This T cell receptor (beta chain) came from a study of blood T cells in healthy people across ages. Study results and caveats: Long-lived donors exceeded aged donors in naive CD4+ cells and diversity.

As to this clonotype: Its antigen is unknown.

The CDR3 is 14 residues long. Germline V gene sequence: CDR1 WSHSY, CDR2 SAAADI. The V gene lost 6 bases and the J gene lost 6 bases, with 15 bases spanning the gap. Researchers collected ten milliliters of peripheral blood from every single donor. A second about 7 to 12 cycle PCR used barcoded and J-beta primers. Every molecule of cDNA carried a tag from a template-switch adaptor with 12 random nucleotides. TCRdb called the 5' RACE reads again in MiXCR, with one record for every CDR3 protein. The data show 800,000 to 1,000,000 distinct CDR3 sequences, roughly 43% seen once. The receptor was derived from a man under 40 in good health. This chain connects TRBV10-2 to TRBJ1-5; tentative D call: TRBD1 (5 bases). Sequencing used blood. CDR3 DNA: TGCGCCAGCAGAGCCGGAAGTAGGGGTCAGCCCCAGCATTTT. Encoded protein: CASRAGSRGQPQHF.